Each of the 14 T cell receptor beta chains below was sequenced from the same sample in a study of blood T cell repertoires in COVID-19. The repertoire was sequenced with immunoSEQ multiplex PCR; TCRdb's copy has only in-frame clones and lacks some. The sample has 220,000 or so clones; approximately 84% are singletons. Material: peripheral blood. The receptors were gathered from a man over 45 who had recovered from COVID-19.

The chain uses TRBV10-3 and TRBJ1-6; 11 nucleotides line up with TRBD1. Germline loops: CDR1 ENHRY, CDR2 SYGVKD. This CDR3 spans 14 amino acids. The V segment lost 6 bases and the J segment 6 bases; nucleotides outside the gene matches: 1. CDR3: CAIRGTGGNSPLHF. The CDR3 nucleotides read TGTGCCATCAGAGGGACAGGGGGTAATTCACCCCTCCACTTT.

This clone was found once. This sequence joins TRBV6-4 and TRBJ2-3; tentative D call: TRBD2 (6 bases). The CDR3 covers 15 residues. V gave up 3 bases and J gave up 2 bases, with 12 bases separating them. CDR1 is MRHNA, CDR2 SNTAGT, per germline. The CDR3 sequence: CASSEGRFNTDTQYF. For the CDR3, the DNA is TGTGCCAGCAGTGAAGGGAGGTTCAACACAGATACGCAGTATTTT.

This clone was recorded only once. The chain recombines TRBV28 with TRBJ2-2; 15 nucleotides agree with TRBD2. Per the germline V gene, CDR1 is MDHEN and CDR2 is SYDVKM. Trimming took 5 bases from V and 4 from J; bases not matched to a gene: 8. This CDR3 comprises 18 residues. The CDR3 spells CASSPDRGLAGGTGELFF. The CDR3, as DNA: TGTGCCAGCAGTCCGGATAGGGGACTAGCGGGAGGCACCGGGGAGCTGTTTTTT.

The chain combines TRBV2 with TRBJ2-7; TRBD2 might be the D (5 bases). Per germline, CDR1 SNHLY and CDR2 FYNNEI. This CDR3 comprises 15 residues. Between the trimmed V and J ends, which lost 5 bases and 4 bases, there was a span of 18 bases. The CDR3 sequence: CASSSAALGRYEQYF. CDR3 DNA: TGTGCCAGCAGTTCTGCGGCACTAGGGCGATACGAGCAGTACTTC.

This rearrangement joins TRBV18 to TRBJ1-1, with D tentatively TRBD1 (6 bases). Germline assignment: CDR1 KGHSH and CDR2 LQKENI. V was trimmed by 2 bases and J by 1 base, leaving 11 bases between them. This CDR3 is built from 15 residues. CDR3 sequence reads: CASSPEGQSNTEAFF. The DNA for the CDR3 is TGTGCCAGCTCACCAGAAGGACAGTCGAACACTGAAGCTTTCTTT. The full variable domain, in which reference TRBV18 and TRBJ1-1 provide the parts outside the CDR3, is NAGVMQNPRHLVRRRGQEARLRCSPMKGHSHVYWYRQLPEEGLKFMVYLQKENIIDESGMPKERFSAEFPKEGPSILRIQQVVRGDSAAYFCASSPEGQSNTEAFFGQGTRLTVV.

Here the CDR3 DNA reads TGTGCCAGCAAGATAGGGACAGGGATAGGCCCCTACAATGAGCAGTTCTTC. Translation gives CASKIGTGIGPYNEQFF. This chain links TRBV7-6 with TRBJ2-1, with 9 nucleotides matching TRBD1. The CDR3 contains 17 residues. Germline trimming cut 7 bases from V and 2 bases from J; bases unmatched to any gene: 12. The germline CDR1 and CDR2 sequences are SGHVS and FNYEAQ.

The rearrangement uses TRBV11-2 and TRBJ1-5; D is ambiguous. CDR1 is SGHAT and CDR2 is FQNNGV in the germline V gene. The V end was cut by 1 base, the J end by 6 bases, with 19 bases between. The CDR3 loop spans 17 amino acids. Written as DNA, the CDR3 is TGTGCCAGCAGCTTAGGTTTGGCGGGCAGGCCCAGTCAGCCCCAGCATTTT. It codes for CASSLGLAGRPSQPQHF.

This chain joins TRBV28 and TRBJ2-4; 12 bases line up with TRBD1. CDR3 length: 17 amino acids. Germline CDR1 is MDHEN and CDR2 is SYDVKM. After removal of 2 bases from V and 1 base from J, the junction contained 3 bases not matched to a gene. The DNA of the CDR3 is TGTGCCAGCAGTTTAGTCGGGACAGGGGGCGCCAAAAACATTCAGTACTTC. It encodes CASSLVGTGGAKNIQYF.

For the CDR3, the DNA is TGTGCCACCAGCAGAGATCTCGTTTGGCGGCATAATTCACCCCTCCACTTT. Residues: CATSRDLVWRHNSPLHF. The gene calls are TRBV15 and TRBJ1-6; D is unresolved. V was cut by 0 bases and J by 5 bases, with 14 bases left in between. From germline, CDR1 is LNHNV and CDR2 YYDKDF (reference sequence). The length of the CDR3 is 17 residues.

The chain carries TRBV3-1 (or the pseudogene TRBV3-2) and TRBJ2-2; D uncertain. The CDR3 has 14 amino acids. The germline V gene has CDR1 LGHDT and CDR2 YNNKEL (reference sequence). Trimming removed 1 base at V and 6 bases at J, with 9 bases between. In DNA form, the CDR3 reads TGTGCCAGCAGCCAAGTACTCCCCCCCGGGGAGCTGTTTTTT. It specifies CASSQVLPPGELFF.

The V and J genes are TRBV28 and TRBJ2-7; 12 bases agree with TRBD2. The CDR3 runs to 14 residues. Unmatched junction bases numbered 2, after V lost 5 bases and J lost 3 bases. From germline, CDR1 is MDHEN and CDR2 SYDVKM. The CDR3 reads CASSGLAGYYEQYF. DNA of the CDR3: TGTGCCAGCAGTGGACTAGCGGGATACTACGAGCAGTACTTC.

The rearrangement joins TRBV28 to TRBJ1-5, with a tentative D call TRBD1 (5 bases). The V and J ends lost 6 bases and 7 bases respectively, with 16 bases between them. The length of the CDR3 is 14 residues. Germline V gene lookup returns CDR1 MDHEN and CDR2 SYDVKM. The DNA of the CDR3 is TGTGCCAGCAGCGACAGCCTCGTTCTGCAGCCCCAGCATTTT. This codes for CASSDSLVLQPQHF.

The V call is TRBV28, the J call TRBJ1-2; D possibly corresponds to TRBD1 (6 bases). The CDR3 consists of 14 residues. CDR1 is MDHEN, CDR2 SYDVKM, per germline. V was pared by 3 bases and J by 10 bases, with 18 bases between. CDR3 sequence (DNA): TGTGCCAGCAGTTTTTGGGGAGGGGGTCTCTCCTACACCTTC. This codes for CASSFWGGGLSYTF.

The sample holds one count of this clone. V usage is TRBV14 and J usage is TRBJ2-7; 11 nucleotides match TRBD2. The J segment lost 4 bases and the V segment lost 0 bases, leaving 5 bases of the junction unmatched. The CDR3 consists of 16 residues. Germline V gene lookup returns CDR1 SGHDN and CDR2 FVKESK. CDR3 residues: CASSQEASGRLYEQYF. The CDR3 DNA sequence: TGTGCCAGCAGCCAAGAGGCTAGCGGGAGGCTATACGAGCAGTACTTC. The entire variable domain, with the rest obtained from reference TRBV14 and TRBJ2-7, is as follows: EAGVTQFPSHSVIEKGQTVTLRCDPISGHDNLYWYRRVMGKEIKFLLHFVKESKQDESGMPNNRFLAERTGGTYSTLKVQPAELEDSGVYFCASSQEASGRLYEQYFGPGTRLTVT.